These 13 T cell receptor beta chains were sequenced from one sample in a study of shared clonotypes between healthy human individuals. TCRdb keeps only in-frame clones here, not all; method: immunoSEQ multiplex PCR. The sample holds around 2,000,000 clones; just over 90% are singletons and the top ten take roughly 1.8%. The naive CD8 subset, CD45RO-negative cells positively selected for CCR7, excluded terminally differentiated effector memory CD45RA+ cells. Sequencing was carried out using naive CD8+ T cells from PBMCs. These receptors were taken from a man aged 18 to 30 in good health. Some clones in this sample may be carry-over from other donors' samples.

The gene calls are TRBV12-1 and TRBJ1-2. TRBV12-1 is a pseudogene segment. The CDR3 consists of 17 residues. The CDR3 DNA is TGTGCCAGCACCACGCGGGGGGGGGCGAGAACCTTCTATGGCTACACCTTC. Encoded protein: CASTTRGGARTFYGYTF.

V and J are TRBV19 and TRBJ1-5, with a possible D match to TRBD1 (5 bases). Germline V gives CDR1 LNHDA, CDR2 SQIVND (reference sequence). The CDR3 is 15 amino acids. V was trimmed by 3 bases and J by 7 bases, leaving 16 bases between them. In nucleotides, the CDR3 is TGTGCCAGTAGTATGGGTTGGGGGATCGAGCAGCCCCAGCATTTT. Translating gives CASSMGWGIEQPQHF.

The chain is built from TRBV27 and TRBJ1-1; no clear D. V dropped 5 bases and J dropped 4 bases, with 11 bases sitting between them. CDR1 is MNHEY and CDR2 is SMNVEV in the germline V gene (reference sequence). The CDR3 contains 13 residues. In DNA form, the CDR3 reads TGTGCCAGCAGTCCCTTTGGGTCCACTGAAGCTTTCTTT. It codes for CASSPFGSTEAFF.

This chain uses TRBV7-2 with TRBJ2-5; D is ambiguous. The CDR3 totals 15 residues. Trimming removed 5 bases at V and 1 base at J, with 14 bases between. The germline V gene encodes CDR1 SGHTA and CDR2 FQGNSA. The CDR3 is CASSPRAALQETQYF. CDR3 sequence (DNA): TGTGCCAGCAGCCCCCGTGCAGCTCTCCAAGAGACCCAGTACTTC.

DNA of the CDR3: TGTGCCAGCAGAAATAACAGGGATCTCTACGAGCAGTACTTC. It is translated as CASRNNRDLYEQYF. V usage is TRBV28 and J usage is TRBJ2-7; TRBD1 might be the D (6 bases). The CDR3 contains 14 residues. Trimming took 6 bases from V and 3 from J, leaving 15 bases between them. The V gene's germline CDR1 is MDHEN and CDR2 SYDVKM.

This rearrangement joins TRBV15 to TRBJ2-3; 9 bases fit TRBD2. Germline V CDR1 and CDR2: LNHNV, YYDKDF (reference sequence). Trimming cost V 5 bases and J 4 bases; bases outside gene matches: 7. The CDR3 is 15 amino acids. The CDR3 reads CATSLGLASADTQYF. DNA of the CDR3: TGTGCCACCAGCCTGGGACTAGCAAGCGCAGATACGCAGTATTTT.

The chain employs TRBV5-6 and TRBJ2-7; D call uncertain. The length of the CDR3 is 14 residues. The germline V and J ends were trimmed by 0 bases and 6 bases, with 13 bases remaining between them. Germline V gene data show CDR1 as SGHDT and CDR2 as YYEEEE. The CDR3 sequence is CASSLAVRYGEQYF. DNA for the CDR3: TGTGCCAGCAGCTTGGCGGTCAGGTACGGCGAGCAGTACTTC.

The chain carries TRBV6-6 and TRBJ1-5; D is ambiguous. The V gene lost 2 bases and the J gene lost 2 bases, with 10 bases spanning the gap. Germline CDR1 reads MNHNY; CDR2 reads SVGAGI (reference sequence). There are 15 residues in the CDR3. The CDR3, as DNA: TGTGCCAGCAGTTACCGTACCTCAGGCAATCAGCCCCAGCATTTT. This translates into CASSYRTSGNQPQHF.

The genes are TRBV28 and TRBJ1-5, with 7 bases aligning to TRBD1. CDR1 and CDR2 (germline): MDHEN, SYDVKM. V shed 5 bases and J 1 base; nucleotides not matched to a gene: 11. The CDR3 is 17 residues long. CDR3 in amino acids: CASSRIQGLESNQPQHF. The DNA of the CDR3 is TGTGCCAGCAGTAGAATACAGGGGTTAGAGAGCAATCAGCCCCAGCATTTT.

The gene calls are TRBV11-2 and TRBJ1-2; D is possibly TRBD1 (6 bases). Germline CDR1 SGHAT, CDR2 FQNNGV. Trimming stripped 1 base from V and 3 bases from J, with 15 bases between. The length of the CDR3 is 16 residues. CDR3 nucleotides: TGTGCCAGCAGCTTAGGCACGAGGACAGTCGACTATGGCTACACCTTC. Translated: CASSLGTRTVDYGYTF.

The V and J genes are TRBV4-3 and TRBJ2-2; D not resolved. The CDR3 consists of 15 residues. V lost 0 bases and J 7 bases, leaving 12 bases between the germline ends. Germline lookup yields CDR1 LGHNA and CDR2 YSLEER. CDR3 loop: CASSQDHGRDGELFF. The CDR3 region has the DNA TGCGCCAGCAGCCAAGATCACGGAAGGGACGGGGAGCTGTTTTTT.

The V gene is TRBV9, the J gene TRBJ1-2; D unclear. V was shortened by 1 base and J by 8 bases, with 18 bases between the two germline ends. Germline V lookup: CDR1 SGDLS, CDR2 YYNGEE. This CDR3 region has 15 residues. The CDR3, as DNA: TGTGCCAGCAGCGTAAGGTGGGCAGAATCGTCCGGCTACACCTTC. Protein sequence: CASSVRWAESSGYTF.

The V and J genes are TRBV5-1 and TRBJ2-3, with 8 bases fitting TRBD2. V lost 8 bases, J lost 4 bases, and 9 bases stayed unmatched. This CDR3 is 14 amino acids long. CDR1 and CDR2 from the germline V gene are SGHRS and YFSETQ. The CDR3 bases are TGCGCCAGTATCCGGGAGGGCCCCCCAGATACGCAGTATTTT. The encoded protein is CASIREGPPDTQYF.